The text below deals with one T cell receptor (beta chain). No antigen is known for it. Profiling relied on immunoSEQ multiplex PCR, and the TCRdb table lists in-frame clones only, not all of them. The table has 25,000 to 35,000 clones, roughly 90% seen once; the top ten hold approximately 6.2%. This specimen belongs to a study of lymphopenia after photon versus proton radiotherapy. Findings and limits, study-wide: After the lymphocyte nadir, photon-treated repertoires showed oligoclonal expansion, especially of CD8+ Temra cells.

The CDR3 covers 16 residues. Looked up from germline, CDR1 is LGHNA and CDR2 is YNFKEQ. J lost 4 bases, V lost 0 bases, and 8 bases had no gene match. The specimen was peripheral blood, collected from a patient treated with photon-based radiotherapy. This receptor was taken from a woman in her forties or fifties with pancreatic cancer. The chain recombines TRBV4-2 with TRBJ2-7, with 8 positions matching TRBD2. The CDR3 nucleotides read TGTGCCAGCAGCCAAGACCCAGCGGGAGCAAAATACGAGCAGTACTTC. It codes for CASSQDPAGAKYEQYF.